This TCR beta chain derives from a study of blood T cell repertoires in COVID-19. Study-level information: Spain, Italy and the United States supplied samples that represented acute and convalescent COVID-19. PBMCs, B-cell-depleted T cells, or T cells provided the cDNA or gDNA that made up the material.

The data were produced by immunoSEQ multiplex PCR, yet TCRdb's version contains in-frame clones alone and is incomplete. The table records some 180,000 clones, 70% to 90% of them present only once. The germline gives CDR1 KGHSH, CDR2 LQKENI. V dropped 4 bases and J dropped 5; count of bases not matched to a gene: 2. The CDR3 has 13 amino acids. Followed longitudinally, the Seattle patients had been enrolled during active infection. V is TRBV18 and J is TRBJ1-1; 9 bases are a match to TRBD1. Sequences were obtained from peripheral blood. The TCR was taken from a woman older than 75 with COVID-19, enrolled during active disease. CDR3 DNA sequence: TGTGCCAGCTCACGGACAGGGGAGACTGAAGCTTTCTTT. Translated, it gives CASSRTGETEAFF.